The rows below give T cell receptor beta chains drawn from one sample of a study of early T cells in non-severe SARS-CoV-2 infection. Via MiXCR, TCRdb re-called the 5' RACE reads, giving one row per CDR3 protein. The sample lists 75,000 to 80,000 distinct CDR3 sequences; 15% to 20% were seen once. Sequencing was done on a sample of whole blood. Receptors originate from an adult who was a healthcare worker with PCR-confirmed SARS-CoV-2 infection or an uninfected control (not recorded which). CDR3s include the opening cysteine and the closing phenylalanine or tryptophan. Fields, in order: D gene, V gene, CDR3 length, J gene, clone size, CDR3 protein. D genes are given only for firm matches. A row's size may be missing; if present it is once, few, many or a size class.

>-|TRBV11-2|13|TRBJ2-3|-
CASSLEGVDTQYF
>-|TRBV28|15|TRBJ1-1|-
CASSLKGDMNTEAFF
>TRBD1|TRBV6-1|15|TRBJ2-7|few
CASSEALGTGYEQYF
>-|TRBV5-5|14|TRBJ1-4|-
CASGGSVPNEKLFF
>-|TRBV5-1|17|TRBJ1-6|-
CASSVDRPYSYNSPLHF
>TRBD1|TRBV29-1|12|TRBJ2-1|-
CSVGTGRHEQFF
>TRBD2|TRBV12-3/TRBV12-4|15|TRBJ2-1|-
CASTTGLAGHNEQFF
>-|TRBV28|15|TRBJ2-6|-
CASSLTLSGANVLTF
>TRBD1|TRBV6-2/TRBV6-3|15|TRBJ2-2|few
CASSYGQGEGGELFF
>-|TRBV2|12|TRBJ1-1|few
CASSLVPGEAFF
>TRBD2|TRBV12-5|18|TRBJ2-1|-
CASGSVSGSRRAPNEQFF
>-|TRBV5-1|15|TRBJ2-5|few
CASRYSQADQETQYF
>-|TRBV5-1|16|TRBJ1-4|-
CASSDDVPTGNEKLFF
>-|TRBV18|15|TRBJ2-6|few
CASSQLSSGANVLTF
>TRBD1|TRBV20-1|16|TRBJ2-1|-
CSARGIPGQAPNEQFF
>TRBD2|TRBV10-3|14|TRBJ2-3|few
CAISLAGGTDTQYF
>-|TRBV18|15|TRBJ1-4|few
CASSLTGTAIEKLFF
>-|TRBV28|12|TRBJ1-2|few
CASSVSYTGYTF
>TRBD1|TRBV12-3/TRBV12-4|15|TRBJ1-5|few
CASSSRGRFPGPQHF
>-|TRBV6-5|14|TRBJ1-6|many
CASSYGQGNSPLHF
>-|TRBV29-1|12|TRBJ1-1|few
CSVGVGGTEAFF
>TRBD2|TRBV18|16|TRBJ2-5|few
CASSPPTSGSTETQYF
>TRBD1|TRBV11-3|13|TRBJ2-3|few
CASSDRVTDTQYF
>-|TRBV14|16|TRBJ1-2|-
CASSQGARPRRYGYTF
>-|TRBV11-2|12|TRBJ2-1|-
CASSLRDNEQFF
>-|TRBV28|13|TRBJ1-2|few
CASIKQTGRGYTF
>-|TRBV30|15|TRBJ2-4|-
CAWSVHRDIENIQYF
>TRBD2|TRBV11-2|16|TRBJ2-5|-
CASSLGTSGVQETQYF
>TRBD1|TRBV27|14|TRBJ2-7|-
CASSRTGVGYEQYF
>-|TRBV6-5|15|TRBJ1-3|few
CASTKNQGGGNTIYF
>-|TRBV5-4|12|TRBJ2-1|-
CASSASYNEQFF
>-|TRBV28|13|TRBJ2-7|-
CASSRTVSYEQYF
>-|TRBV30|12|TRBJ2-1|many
CAWSSSYNEQFF
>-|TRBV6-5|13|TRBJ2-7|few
CASSYSRAYEQYF
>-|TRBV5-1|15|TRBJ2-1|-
CASSSQGFSYNEQFF
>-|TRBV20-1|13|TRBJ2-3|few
CSGYMGWTDTQYF
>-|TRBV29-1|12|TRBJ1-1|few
CSVRQTNTEAFF
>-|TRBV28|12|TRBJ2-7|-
CASRQGSYEQYF
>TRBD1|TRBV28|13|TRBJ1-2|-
CASSSDRAPGYTF
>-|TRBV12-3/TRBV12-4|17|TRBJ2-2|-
CASSFSRGPRRVGELFF
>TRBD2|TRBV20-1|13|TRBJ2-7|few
CSAWEGLSYEQYF
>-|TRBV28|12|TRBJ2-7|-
CASSSRKYEQYF
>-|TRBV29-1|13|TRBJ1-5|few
CSVADGLHQPQHF
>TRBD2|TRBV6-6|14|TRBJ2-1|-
CASSTLAGADEQFF
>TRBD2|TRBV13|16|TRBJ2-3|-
CASSLGTSGRRDTQYF
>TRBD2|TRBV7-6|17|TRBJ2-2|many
CASSPIPFGGDTGELFF
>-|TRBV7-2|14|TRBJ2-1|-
CASSLDGGGGEQFF
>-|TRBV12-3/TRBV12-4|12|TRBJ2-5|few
CASSFGGETQYF
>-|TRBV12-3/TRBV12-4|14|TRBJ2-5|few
CASRISGRQETQYF
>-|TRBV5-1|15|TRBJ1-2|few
CASSLEGSGVFSYTF
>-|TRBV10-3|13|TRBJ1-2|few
CAISEGTNYGYTF
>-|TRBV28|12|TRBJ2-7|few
CASSYRAYEQYF